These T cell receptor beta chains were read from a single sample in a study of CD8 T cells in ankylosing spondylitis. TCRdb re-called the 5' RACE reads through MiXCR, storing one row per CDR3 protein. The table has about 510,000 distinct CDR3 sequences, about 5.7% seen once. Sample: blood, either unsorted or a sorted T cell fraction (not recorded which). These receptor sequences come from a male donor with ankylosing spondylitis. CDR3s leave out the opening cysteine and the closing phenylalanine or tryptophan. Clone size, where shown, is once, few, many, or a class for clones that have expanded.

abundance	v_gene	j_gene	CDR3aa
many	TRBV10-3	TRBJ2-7	AISEDRETYEQY
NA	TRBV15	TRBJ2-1	ATSRDYLAVAYNEQF
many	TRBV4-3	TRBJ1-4	ASSRGRLSNEKLF
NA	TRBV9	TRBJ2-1	ASSVVSGGFEEQF
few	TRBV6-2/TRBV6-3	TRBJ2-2	ASRQDSGGRTGELF
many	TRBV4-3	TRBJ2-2	ASSQETVANTGELF
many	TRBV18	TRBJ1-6	ASSLALEYSPLH
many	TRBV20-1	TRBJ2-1	SARAAGLGVLNEQF
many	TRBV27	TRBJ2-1	ASSFKGLRNNNEQF
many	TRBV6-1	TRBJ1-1	ASVTGTGAMNTEAF
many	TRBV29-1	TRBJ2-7	SGLSSFGGSYEQY
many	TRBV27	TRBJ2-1	ASRSGGVNNEQF
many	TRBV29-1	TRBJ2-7	SVEASGGRQY
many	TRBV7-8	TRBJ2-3	ASSRTSGNTDTQY
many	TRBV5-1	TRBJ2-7	ASSRDRYYEQY
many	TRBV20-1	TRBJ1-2	SAPIGGYT
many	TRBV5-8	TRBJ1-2	ASSFFRDSYGYT
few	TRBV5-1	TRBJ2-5	ASSLGGRASGQETQY
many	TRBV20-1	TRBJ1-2	SAFFQRQGDGYT
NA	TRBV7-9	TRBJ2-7	ASSYASGMGSYEQY
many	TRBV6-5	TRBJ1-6	ASSYAAAASPLH
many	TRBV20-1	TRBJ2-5	SARDPGPGETQY
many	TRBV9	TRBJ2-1	ASSVAGSYNEQF
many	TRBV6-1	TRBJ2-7	ASAGKEALGEY
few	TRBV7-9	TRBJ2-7	ASSLAGGEYEQY
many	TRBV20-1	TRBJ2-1	SARDSPSGGRSSYNEQF
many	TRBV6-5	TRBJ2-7	ASSYLSGSVQY
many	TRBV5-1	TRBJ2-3	ASSGPDITDTQY
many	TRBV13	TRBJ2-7	ASSFLAREQY
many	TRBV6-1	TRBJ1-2	ASSRTGGWDYGYT
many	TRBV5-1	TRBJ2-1	ASSLGPGGANEQF
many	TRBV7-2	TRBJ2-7	ASSSGLAGVAREQY
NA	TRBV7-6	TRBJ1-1	ASSLLFGGRLTEAF
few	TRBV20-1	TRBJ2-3	SARAAGLATRYDTQY
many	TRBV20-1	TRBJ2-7	SARALEGFSYEQY
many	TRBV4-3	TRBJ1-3	ASSQVRRAGNTIY
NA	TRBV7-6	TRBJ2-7	ASSLGQSLYEQY
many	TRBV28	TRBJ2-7	ASSPGRHPYEQY
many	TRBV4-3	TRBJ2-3	ASSQAWSGQDTQY
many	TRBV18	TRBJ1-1	ASSSAQGGLWLSTYF
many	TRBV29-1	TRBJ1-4	SAKTGFGTNEKLF
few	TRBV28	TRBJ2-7	ASSTPGTSKAHEQY
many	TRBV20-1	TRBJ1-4	SAITPPTNEKLF
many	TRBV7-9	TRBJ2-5	ASSQTGGETQY
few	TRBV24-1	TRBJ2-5	ATSDSPRAAKETQY
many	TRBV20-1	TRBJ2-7	SARWRERYEQY
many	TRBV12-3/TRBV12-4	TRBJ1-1	ASTPDSLEAF
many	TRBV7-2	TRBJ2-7	ASSLARVYEQY
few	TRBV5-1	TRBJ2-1	ASKAGVDRSYNEQF
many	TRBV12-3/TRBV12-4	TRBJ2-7	ASSSGAGVGEQY
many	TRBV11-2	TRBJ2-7	ASSLLPGQGPYEQY
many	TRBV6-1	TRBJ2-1	ASAPSLGQPYNEQF
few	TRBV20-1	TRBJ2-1	SASSGTSGNEQF
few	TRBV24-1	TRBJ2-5	ATMGQKETQY
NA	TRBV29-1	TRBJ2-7	SVARGASYEQY
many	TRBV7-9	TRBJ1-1	ASSYIPTVGMNTEAF
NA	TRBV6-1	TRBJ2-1	ASSPLKAGGPNEQF